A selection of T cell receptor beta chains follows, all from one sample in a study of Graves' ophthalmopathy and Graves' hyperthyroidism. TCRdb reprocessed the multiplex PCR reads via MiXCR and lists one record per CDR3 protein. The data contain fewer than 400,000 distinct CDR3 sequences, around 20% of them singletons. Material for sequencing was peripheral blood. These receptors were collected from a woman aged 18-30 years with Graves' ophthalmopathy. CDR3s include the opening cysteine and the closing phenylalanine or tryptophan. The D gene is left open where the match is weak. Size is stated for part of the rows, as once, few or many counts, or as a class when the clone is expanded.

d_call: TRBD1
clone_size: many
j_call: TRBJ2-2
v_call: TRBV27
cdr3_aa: CASGGGRGQTNTGELFF
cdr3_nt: TGTGCCAGCGGGGGTGGCAGGGGGCAAACGAACACCGGGGAGCTGTTTTTT

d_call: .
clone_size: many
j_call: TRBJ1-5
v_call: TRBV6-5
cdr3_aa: CASSYGQGYNQPQHF
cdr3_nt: TGTGCCAGCAGTTACGGGCAGGGATACAATCAGCCCCAGCATTTT

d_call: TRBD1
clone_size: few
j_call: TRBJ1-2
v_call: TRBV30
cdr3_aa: CAWTGQGIGGYTF
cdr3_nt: TGTGCCTGGACGGGACAGGGGATTGGCGGCTACACCTTC

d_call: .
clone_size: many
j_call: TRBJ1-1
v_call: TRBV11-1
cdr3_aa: CASSRVGSGEGTEAFF
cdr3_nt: TGTGCCAGCAGCCGAGTTGGGTCCGGGGAGGGCACTGAAGCTTTCTTT

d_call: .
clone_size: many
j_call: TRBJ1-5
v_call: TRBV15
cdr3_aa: CATSRDRGGSQPQHF
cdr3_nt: TGTGCCACCAGCAGAGATCGGGGGGGCTCTCAGCCCCAGCATTTT

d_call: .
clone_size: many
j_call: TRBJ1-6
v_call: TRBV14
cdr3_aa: CASSQEPRGSSYNSPLHF
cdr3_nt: TGTGCCAGCAGCCAAGAACCCAGGGGCAGCTCCTATAATTCACCCCTCCACTTT

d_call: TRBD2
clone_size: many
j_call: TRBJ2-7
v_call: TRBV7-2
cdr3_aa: CASSFTSGTYEQYF
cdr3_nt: TGTGCCAGCAGCTTCACTAGCGGAACCTACGAGCAGTACTTC

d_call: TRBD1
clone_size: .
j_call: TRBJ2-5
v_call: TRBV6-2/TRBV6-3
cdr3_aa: CTSSYDSTSVRGRETQYF
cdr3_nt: TGTACCAGCAGTTACGATTCTACGTCCGTCAGGGGGCGAGAGACCCAGTACTTC

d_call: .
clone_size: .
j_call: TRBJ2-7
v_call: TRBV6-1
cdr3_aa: CASTPERQYEQYF
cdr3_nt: TGTGCCAGCACCCCTGAGAGACAGTACGAGCAGTACTTC

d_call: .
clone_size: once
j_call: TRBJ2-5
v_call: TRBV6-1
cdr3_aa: CASSRGAGQETQYF
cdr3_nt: TGTGCCAGCAGCCGGGGGGCGGGTCAAGAGACCCAGTACTTC

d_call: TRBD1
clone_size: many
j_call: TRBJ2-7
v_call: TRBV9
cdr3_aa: CASSGRDSFYEQYF
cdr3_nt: TGTGCCAGCAGCGGACGGGACAGTTTTTACGAGCAGTACTTC

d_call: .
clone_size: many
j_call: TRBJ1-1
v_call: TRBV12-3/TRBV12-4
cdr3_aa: CASRGGGEPAF
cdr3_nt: TGTGCCAGCCGAGGGGGTGGGGAGCCCGCCTTT

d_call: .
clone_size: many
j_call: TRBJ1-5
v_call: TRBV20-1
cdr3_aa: CSAREGSGTSNQPQHF
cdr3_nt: TGCAGTGCTAGAGAAGGTTCGGGAACTAGCAATCAGCCCCAGCATTTT

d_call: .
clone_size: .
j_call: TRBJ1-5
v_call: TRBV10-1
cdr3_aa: CASSSGSDQPQHF
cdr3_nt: TGCGCCAGCAGTTCCGGGAGCGATCAGCCCCAGCATTTT

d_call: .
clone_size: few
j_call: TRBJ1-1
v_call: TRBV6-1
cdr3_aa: CASSVGVADTEAFF
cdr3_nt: TGTGCCAGCAGCGTTGGAGTTGCAGACACTGAAGCTTTCTTT

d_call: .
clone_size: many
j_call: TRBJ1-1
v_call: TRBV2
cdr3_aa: CASSTGRETEAFF
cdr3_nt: TGTGCCAGCAGTACAGGGAGAGAGACTGAAGCTTTCTTT